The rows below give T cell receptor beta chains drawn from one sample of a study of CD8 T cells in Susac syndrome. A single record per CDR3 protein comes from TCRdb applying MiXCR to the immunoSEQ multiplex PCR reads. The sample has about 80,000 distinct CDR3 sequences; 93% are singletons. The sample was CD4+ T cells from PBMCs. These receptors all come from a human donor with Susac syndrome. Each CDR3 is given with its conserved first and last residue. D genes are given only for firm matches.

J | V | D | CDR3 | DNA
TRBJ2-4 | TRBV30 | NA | CAWDPPGLKNIQYF | TGTGCCTGGGACCCTCCGGGACTCAAAAACATTCAGTACTTC
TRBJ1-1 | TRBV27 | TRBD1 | CASSRGQGGQSEAFF | TGTGCCAGCAGTAGGGGACAGGGGGGGCAGTCTGAAGCTTTCTTT
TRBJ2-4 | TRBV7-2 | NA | CASSLVNIQTLAKNIQYF | TGTGCCAGCAGCTTAGTCAACATCCAAACGCTAGCCAAAAACATTCAGTACTTC
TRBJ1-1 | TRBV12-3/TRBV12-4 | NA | CASSPSVNTEAFF | TGTGCCAGCAGTCCCTCGGTGAACACTGAAGCTTTCTTT
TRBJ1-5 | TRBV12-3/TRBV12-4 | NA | CASTYQGDQPQHF | TGTGCCAGCACCTATCAAGGAGATCAGCCCCAGCATTTT
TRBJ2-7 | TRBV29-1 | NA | CSVKQKDEQYF | TGCAGCGTTAAGCAAAAGGACGAGCAGTACTTC
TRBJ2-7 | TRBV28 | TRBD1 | CASSPGGRPSEQYF | TGTGCCAGCAGTCCAGGGGGCAGGCCCTCCGAGCAGTACTTC
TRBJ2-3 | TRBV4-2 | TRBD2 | CASSQTSGIFTGADTQYF | TGTGCCAGCAGCCAAACTAGCGGGATCTTCACAGGGGCAGATACGCAGTATTTT
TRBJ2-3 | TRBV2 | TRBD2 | CASIKELAGGLLTDTQYF | TGTGCCAGTATAAAAGAGCTAGCGGGGGGACTACTCACAGATACGCAGTATTTT
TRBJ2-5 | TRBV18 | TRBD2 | CASSPPLAVQETQYF | TGTGCCAGCTCACCCCCTCTAGCGGTTCAAGAGACCCAGTACTTC